This T cell receptor (beta chain) was sequenced for a study of blood T cell repertoires in COVID-19. CDR1 GTSNPN and CDR2 SVGIG come from the germline V gene (reference sequence). The CDR3 spans 12 residues. V lost 2 bases and J lost 11, with 15 bases in between. Only in-frame clones appear in the TCRdb table, and some are missing; sequencing was by immunoSEQ multiplex PCR. The repertoire holds about 140,000 clones, more than 80% seen once, with 11% in the top ten. Material for sequencing was peripheral blood. The chain couples TRBV30 to TRBJ1-1, with D unclear. This receptor was identified in a woman aged 80 or over with acute or convalescent COVID-19. This chain's CDR3 is CAWSSGFTRAFF. CDR3 DNA sequence: TGTGCCTGGAGTTCCGGGTTTACGCGGGCTTTCTTT.